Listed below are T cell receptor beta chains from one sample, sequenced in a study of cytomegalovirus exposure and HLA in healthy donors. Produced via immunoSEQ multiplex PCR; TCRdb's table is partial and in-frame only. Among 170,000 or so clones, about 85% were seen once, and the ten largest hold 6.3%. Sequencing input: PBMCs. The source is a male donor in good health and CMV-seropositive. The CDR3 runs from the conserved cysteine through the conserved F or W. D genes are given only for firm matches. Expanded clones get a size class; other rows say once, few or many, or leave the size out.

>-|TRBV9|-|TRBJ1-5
CASSVNEGARSNQPQHF
TGTGCCAGCAGCGTAAATGAAGGGGCGCGTAGCAATCAGCCCCAGCATTTT
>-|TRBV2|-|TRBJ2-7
CAALPPSDPNEQYF
TGTGCCGCCCTGCCCCCCAGCGACCCCAACGAGCAGTACTTC
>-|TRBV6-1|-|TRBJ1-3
CASSEGVFSGNTIYF
TGTGCCAGCAGTGAGGGCGTCTTCTCTGGAAACACCATATATTTT
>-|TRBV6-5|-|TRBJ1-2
CASSSLGRSLAYGYTF
TGTGCCAGCAGTTCTCTCGGAAGGTCTTTAGCCTATGGCTACACCTTC
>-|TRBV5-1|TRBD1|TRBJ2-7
CASSLAGDSSYEQYF
TGCGCCAGCAGCTTGGCTGGGGACAGCTCCTACGAGCAGTACTTC
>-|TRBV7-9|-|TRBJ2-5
CASSRWGDGQETQYF
TGTGCCAGCAGCCGATGGGGAGACGGCCAAGAGACCCAGTACTTC
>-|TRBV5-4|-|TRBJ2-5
CASSPRGSKETQYF
TGTGCCAGCAGCCCTCGGGGGAGCAAAGAGACCCAGTACTTC
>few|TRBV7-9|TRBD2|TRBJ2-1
CASSRGIWAGADNEQFF
TGTGCCAGCAGCCGCGGAATTTGGGCGGGAGCTGACAATGAGCAGTTCTTC
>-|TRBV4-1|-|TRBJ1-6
CASSQDPNHPRGWDNSPLHF
TGCGCCAGCAGCCAAGATCCCAACCACCCCAGGGGCTGGGATAATTCACCCCTCCACTTT
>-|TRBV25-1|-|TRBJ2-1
CASSDGGVDEQFF
TGTGCCAGCAGTGATGGAGGGGTCGATGAGCAGTTCTTC
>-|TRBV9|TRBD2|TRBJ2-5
CASSGTSGVQETQYF
TGTGCCAGCAGCGGGACTAGCGGGGTCCAGGAGACCCAGTACTTC
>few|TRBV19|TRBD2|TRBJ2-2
CASSIDVVAGRFPTGELFF
TGTGCCAGTAGTATAGATGTGGTAGCGGGACGGTTCCCCACCGGGGAGCTGTTTTTT
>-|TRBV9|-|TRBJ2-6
CASSVQPTGPANVLTF
TGTGCCAGCAGCGTGCAACCTACAGGGCCAGCCAACGTCCTGACTTTC
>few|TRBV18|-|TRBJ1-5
CASSPTEAGNQPQHF
TGTGCCAGCTCACCGACAGAGGCGGGCAATCAGCCCCAGCATTTT
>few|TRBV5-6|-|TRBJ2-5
CASSRRQLHRETQYF
TGTGCCAGCAGCCGACGACAGTTACACAGGGAGACCCAGTACTTC
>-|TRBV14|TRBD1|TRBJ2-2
CASSQERNRGTGELFF
TGTGCCAGCAGCCAAGAAAGGAACAGGGGGACCGGGGAGCTGTTTTTT
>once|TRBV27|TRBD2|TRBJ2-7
CASSPLTSGYEQYF
TGTGCCAGCAGTCCCCTGACTAGCGGCTACGAGCAGTACTTC
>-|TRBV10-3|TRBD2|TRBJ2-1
CAISERASGNNEQFF
TGTGCCATCAGTGAGAGGGCTAGCGGGAACAATGAGCAGTTCTTC
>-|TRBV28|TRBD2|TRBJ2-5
CTSSLSGIKETQYF
TGTACCAGCAGCCTTAGCGGGATCAAAGAGACCCAGTACTTC
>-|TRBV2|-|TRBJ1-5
CASSDSETDLNQPQHF
TGTGCCAGCAGTGATAGTGAGACAGACCTTAATCAGCCCCAGCATTTT
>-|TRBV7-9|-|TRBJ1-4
CASSLSSSDEKLFF
TGTGCCAGCAGCTTATCTTCGTCCGATGAAAAACTGTTTTTT
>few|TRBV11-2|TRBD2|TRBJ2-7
CASSLEYAGGYEQYF
TGTGCCAGCAGCTTAGAATATGCGGGAGGCTACGAGCAGTACTTC
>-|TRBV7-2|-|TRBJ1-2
CASSPLGSAYGYTF
TGTGCCAGCAGCCCCCTTGGCAGCGCATATGGCTACACCTTC
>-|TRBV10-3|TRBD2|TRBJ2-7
CATLPESGLAVSYEQYF
TGTGCCACCCTGCCCGAGTCCGGACTAGCGGTTTCCTACGAGCAGTACTTC
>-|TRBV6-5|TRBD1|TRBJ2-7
CASSETGGSSYEQYF
TGTGCCAGCAGCGAGACAGGGGGAAGCTCCTACGAGCAGTACTTC
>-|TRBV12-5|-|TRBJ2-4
CASGLTGANIQYF
TGTGCTAGTGGTTTAACGGGAGCAAACATTCAGTACTTC
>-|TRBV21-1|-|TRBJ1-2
CASSVPGQGNGYTF
TGTGCCAGCAGTGTCCCGGGACAGGGCAATGGCTACACCTTC
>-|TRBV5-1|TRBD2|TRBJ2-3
CASSLAGGRQADTQYF
TGCGCCAGCAGCTTGGCCGGGGGGAGGCAAGCAGATACGCAGTATTTT
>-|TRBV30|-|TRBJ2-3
CAWSGPRGTDTQYF
TGTGCCTGGAGTGGTCCCAGGGGCACAGATACGCAGTATTTT
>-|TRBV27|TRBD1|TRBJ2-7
CASSVHRGESYEQYF
TGTGCCAGCAGTGTTCACAGGGGAGAGTCCTACGAGCAGTACTTC
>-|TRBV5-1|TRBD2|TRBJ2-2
CASSSTSGRAGELFF
TGCGCCAGCAGCTCCACTAGCGGGAGGGCTGGGGAGCTGTTTTTT
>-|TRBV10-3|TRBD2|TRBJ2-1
CAISSTSGSPNEQFF
TGTGCCATCAGTTCGACTAGCGGGAGCCCCAATGAGCAGTTCTTC
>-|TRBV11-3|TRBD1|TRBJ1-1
CASSPTGAADTEAFF
TGTGCCAGCAGTCCAACAGGGGCGGCGGACACTGAAGCTTTCTTT
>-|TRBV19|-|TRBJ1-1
CASSSGLGVTEAFF
TGTGCCAGTAGTAGCGGTCTGGGTGTCACTGAAGCTTTCTTT
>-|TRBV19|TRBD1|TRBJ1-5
CASSKAGTGGLAQHF
TGTGCCAGTAGCAAGGCGGGGACAGGGGGCCTGGCCCAGCATTTT
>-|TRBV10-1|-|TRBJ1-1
CARMSTGKGTEAFF
TGCGCCAGAATGTCCACAGGGAAGGGCACTGAAGCTTTCTTT
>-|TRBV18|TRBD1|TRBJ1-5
CASSSVQGARNQPQHF
TGTGCCAGCTCATCCGTCCAGGGGGCTAGGAACCAGCCCCAGCATTTT
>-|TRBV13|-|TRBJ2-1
CASSPPDSSYNEQFF
TGTGCCAGCAGCCCCCCGGACAGCTCCTACAATGAGCAGTTCTTC
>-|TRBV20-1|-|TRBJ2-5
CSTLGATQYF
TGCAGTACCCTTGGGGCGACCCAGTACTTC
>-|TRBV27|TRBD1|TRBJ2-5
CASSYDRGPGEQYF
TGTGCCAGCAGTTATGACAGGGGTCCGGGAGAGCAGTACTTC
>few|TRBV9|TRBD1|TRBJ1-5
CASSTTGDRNQPQHF
TGTGCCAGCAGCACAACAGGGGATCGCAATCAGCCCCAGCATTTT
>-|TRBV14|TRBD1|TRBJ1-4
CASSQELDRDGEKLFF
TGTGCCAGCAGCCAAGAATTAGACAGGGATGGGGAAAAACTGTTTTTT
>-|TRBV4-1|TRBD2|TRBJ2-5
CASSQGAGVGEETQYF
TGCGCCAGCAGCCAAGGCGCGGGAGTGGGGGAAGAGACCCAGTACTTC
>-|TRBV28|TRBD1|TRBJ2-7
CASTTTTGVAREQYF
TGTGCCAGCACTACTACGACAGGGGTTGCACGCGAGCAGTACTTC
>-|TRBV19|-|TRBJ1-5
CASSLNRVGQPQHF
TGTGCCAGTAGTCTGAACAGGGTCGGTCAGCCCCAGCATTTT
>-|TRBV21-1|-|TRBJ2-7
CASSKEGQGVYEQYF
TGTGCCAGCAGCAAAGAGGGACAGGGGGTGTACGAGCAGTACTTC
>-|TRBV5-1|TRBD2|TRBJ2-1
CASTISGRENEQFF
TGCGCCAGCACGATTAGCGGGAGAGAAAATGAGCAGTTCTTC
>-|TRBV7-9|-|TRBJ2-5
CASWGVGPQETQYF
TGTGCCAGCTGGGGAGTGGGCCCTCAAGAGACCCAGTACTTC
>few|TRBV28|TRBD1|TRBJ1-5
CASTWDSFGRNQPQHF
TGTGCCAGCACCTGGGACAGTTTTGGAAGGAATCAGCCCCAGCATTTT
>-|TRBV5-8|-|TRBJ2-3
CASSLGQGMTDTQYF
TGTGCCAGCAGCTTGGGGCAGGGGATGACAGATACGCAGTATTTT
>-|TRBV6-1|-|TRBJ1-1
CASSEGGPGGPEAFF
TGTGCCAGCAGTGAAGGGGGTCCGGGGGGACCTGAAGCTTTCTTT
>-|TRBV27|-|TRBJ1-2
CASSSGLLARGYTF
TGTGCCAGCAGTTCGGGACTCCTAGCTCGTGGCTACACCTTC
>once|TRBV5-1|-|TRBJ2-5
CASSPGRREQYF
TGCGCCAGCAGCCCTGGAAGGAGAGAGCAGTACTTC
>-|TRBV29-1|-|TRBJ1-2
CSVEGWRGQSGYTF
TGCAGCGTTGAAGGGTGGCGGGGTCAGAGTGGCTACACCTTC
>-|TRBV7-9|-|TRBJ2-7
CASSLSAGGSYEQYF
TGTGCCAGCAGCTTATCAGCAGGGGGGTCCTACGAGCAGTACTTC